Following are 9 T cell receptor beta chains from one sample sequenced in a study of T cells in Graves' hyperthyroidism and ophthalmopathy. Using RNA transcripts as the source, TCR beta CDR3 regions were amplified. Using the HTBI primer set, a first-round RT-PCR was run on the TCR CDR3. One entry per CDR3 protein results from TCRdb running MiXCR on the multiplex PCR reads. The data contain hundreds of thousands of distinct CDR3 sequences, under 20% of them seen just once; the ten biggest clones take up 16%. The sequenced sample consisted of blood. The receptors here all came from a woman between 50 and 59 years old with Graves' hyperthyroidism that later progressed to Graves' ophthalmopathy.

The chain employs TRBV6-1 and TRBJ2-1, with D possibly being TRBD2 (5 bases). There are 13 residues in the CDR3. The ends were cut back, 5 bases at V and 5 bases at J, with 10 bases in the middle. Germline CDR1 and CDR2: MNHNS and SASEGT. This chain's CDR3 is CASSYTGNNEQFF. CDR3 bases: TGTGCCAGCAGTTATACGGGAAACAATGAGCAGTTCTTC.

This clonotype turned up a few times. Being one base from a much bigger clone, this may be a read error. V usage is TRBV11-1 and J usage is TRBJ2-1; 15 bases map to TRBD2. Germline trimming cut 5 bases from V and 7 bases from J; bases unmatched to any gene: 6. This CDR3 has 16 residues. In germline, CDR1 is SGHAT, CDR2 FQDESV (reference sequence). CDR3 protein: CASSRRTSGGDNEQFF. In DNA, the CDR3 is TGTGCCAGCAGCCGAAGGACTAGCGGGGGGGATAATGAGCAGTTCTTC.

The chain recombines TRBV6-1 with TRBJ2-2; D may be TRBD2 (5 bases). The CDR3 is made up of 19 amino acids. The V gene's germline CDR1 is MNHNS and CDR2 SASEGT. Trimming pared 9 bases from V and 4 bases from J, leaving 30 bases between. The CDR3 coding sequence is TGTGCCAGTAGAAGTGTTGGAAGACTACCCCGGTGGGCCACCGGGGAGCTGTTTTTT. Residues: CASRSVGRLPRWATGELFF.

The chain links TRBV5-8 to TRBJ2-3, with D possibly being TRBD1 (6 bases). Trimming left V 4 bases short and J 3 bases short, with 21 bases between. The length of the CDR3 is 17 residues. Germline V CDR1 and CDR2: SGHTS, YDEGEE. In DNA form, the CDR3 reads TGTGCCAGCAGCCCGACTCTACAGGGCCCGTTGACAGATACGCAGTATTTT. Its translation: CASSPTLQGPLTDTQYF.

This clonotype has a handful of counts. One end of the junction fails to match germline, which may point to a read error. The chain uses TRBV7-6 and TRBJ1-1; tentatively, D is TRBD1 (6 bases). Germline CDR1 and CDR2: SGHVS and FNYEAQ. The CDR3 runs 12 residues. The CDR3 DNA sequence: TGTGCCAGTCAGCCGTGGGACACTAAAGCTTTCTTT. This encodes CASQPWDTKAFF.

The chain employs TRBV7-2 and TRBJ1-6; D is perhaps TRBD1 (5 bases). Trimming removed 2 bases from V and 5 bases from J, with 10 bases in between. CDR1 and CDR2 (germline): SGHTA, FQGNSA. This CDR3 comprises 15 residues. In DNA form, the CDR3 reads TGTGCCAGCAGCTTAAGTTCGGGGGATAATTCACCCCTCCACTTT. It yields the protein CASSLSSGDNSPLHF.

This clonotype has just a few counts. The CDR3 region has the DNA TGTGCCAGCAGCTTACTCGCAGGGGCCGACTCCTACGAGCAGTACTTC. Protein product: CASSLLAGADSYEQYF. The chain joins TRBV7-9 to TRBJ2-7; maybe TRBD1 (6 bases). The CDR3 totals 16 residues. Looked up from germline, CDR1 is SEHNR and CDR2 is FQNEAQ (reference sequence). V gave up 2 bases and J gave up 0 bases, with 14 bases separating them.

This clonotype came up many times. The chain is built from TRBV6-5 and TRBJ1-2, with TRBD1 matching over 7 bases. The CDR3 length is 17 residues. Germline V gene data show CDR1 as MNHEY and CDR2 as SVGAGI. The V and J ends lost 2 bases and 6 bases, in that order; junction bases with no gene match: 15. The CDR3 here is CASSYGIGQAGGDGYTF. As DNA, the CDR3 is TGTGCCAGCAGTTACGGGATCGGACAGGCGGGGGGGGATGGCTACACCTTC.

The CDR3 nucleotides are TGTGCCAGCACCCGACTAGCGGGGGACACAGATACGCAGTATTTT. This encodes CASTRLAGDTDTQYF. This chain joins TRBV9 and TRBJ2-3; 12 nucleotides line up with TRBD2. With V trimmed by 6 bases and J by 2 bases, 4 bases remained unmatched. The CDR3 spans 15 residues. Germline CDR1 is SGDLS and CDR2 is YYNGEE.